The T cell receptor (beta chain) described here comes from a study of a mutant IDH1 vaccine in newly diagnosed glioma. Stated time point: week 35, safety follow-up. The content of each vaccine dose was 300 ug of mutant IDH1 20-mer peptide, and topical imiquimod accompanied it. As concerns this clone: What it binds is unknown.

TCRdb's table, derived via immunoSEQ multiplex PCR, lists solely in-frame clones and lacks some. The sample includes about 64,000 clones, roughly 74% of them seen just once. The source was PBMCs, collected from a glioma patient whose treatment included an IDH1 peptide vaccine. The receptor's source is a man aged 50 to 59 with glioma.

The CDR3 DNA reads as TGTGCCAGCAGCCCGATCGCAGGCGATGAAAAACTGTTTTTT. It codes for CASSPIAGDEKLFF. The V and J genes are TRBV9 and TRBJ1-4; the D is unclear. CDR3 length: 14 residues. The germline V gene encodes CDR1 SGDLS and CDR2 YYNGEE. The V gene lost 4 bases and the J gene lost 6 bases, with 13 bases spanning the gap.